These T cell receptor beta chains were read from a single sample in a study of T cells after posttransplantation cyclophosphamide. Profiling relied on immunoSEQ multiplex PCR, and the TCRdb table lists in-frame clones only, not all of them. The profile shows thousands of clones, 90% to 95% of them singletons. Sequencing input: CD4+ T cells sorted from bone marrow. The source of these receptors is a woman in her fifties or sixties in good health, CMV-negative, and a related stem cell transplant donor. Each CDR3 is given with its conserved first and last residue. The D gene is left open where the match is weak. The size field is filled for only some rows; it gives once, few, many or a size class.

TRBV7-6	NA	TRBJ1-3	NA	TGTGCCAGCAGCTTAGGGGCCACAGCCTCTGGAAACACCATATATTTT	CASSLGATASGNTIYF
TRBV7-2	NA	TRBJ2-2	once	TGTGCCAGCAGCTTAGGCTTTGGAGGGGCGGGGACCGGGGAGCTGTTTTTT	CASSLGFGGAGTGELFF
TRBV7-2	NA	TRBJ1-2	NA	TGTGCCAGCAGCCGCACAGGTTTTAACTATGGCTACACCTTC	CASSRTGFNYGYTF
TRBV2	TRBD1	TRBJ1-1	NA	TGTGCCAGCAGTCGAGCACAGGGGCGCACTGAAGCTTTCTTT	CASSRAQGRTEAFF
TRBV27	TRBD2	TRBJ2-1	NA	TGTGCCAGCAACGGGAGGGAGGGCAGTTCCTACAATGAGCAGTTCTTC	CASNGREGSSYNEQFF
TRBV2	NA	TRBJ2-4	NA	TGTGCCAGCACACAAGTAGCCAAAAACATTCAGTACTTC	CASTQVAKNIQYF
TRBV7-2	NA	TRBJ1-5	NA	TGTGCCCCCCGGGGGGAGCGAGTGGAGAGTCAGCCCCAGCATTTT	CAPRGERVESQPQHF
TRBV7-8	NA	TRBJ1-5	NA	TGTGCCAGCAGCTTAGCGGGGGGGGGCCAGCCCCAGCATTTT	CASSLAGGGQPQHF
TRBV6-5	NA	TRBJ1-2	once	TGTGCCAGCACCTCCACATGGAGGGGCTACACCTTC	CASTSTWRGYTF
TRBV5-1	TRBD1	TRBJ1-2	NA	TGCGCCAGCAGCCGAACACCTCAGGGGGCGTATGGCTACACCTTC	CASSRTPQGAYGYTF
TRBV27	NA	TRBJ2-2	NA	TGTGCCAGCAAGGGAGGGGGGGCATTGAGTCCCGGGGAGCTGTTTTTT	CASKGGGALSPGELFF
TRBV9	NA	TRBJ2-3	NA	TGTGCCAGCAGCGGCCTCGGCCAGGGCACAGATACGCAGTATTTT	CASSGLGQGTDTQYF
TRBV10-3	TRBD1	TRBJ1-2	NA	TGTGCCATCAAGGGACAGGGCCCGCTCACTAACTATGGCTACACCTTC	CAIKGQGPLTNYGYTF
TRBV7-9	NA	TRBJ2-7	NA	TGTGCCAGCAGCTCCGCGGGACCTAAAGAGCAGTACTTC	CASSSAGPKEQYF